The source of this TCR beta chain is a study of control samples from healthy donors and cancer patients. Per germline, CDR1 LNHNV and CDR2 YYDKDF (reference sequence). Trimming stripped 0 bases from V and 9 bases from J, with 9 bases between. This CDR3 is built from 13 residues. The data were produced by immunoSEQ multiplex PCR, yet TCRdb's version contains in-frame clones alone and is incomplete. Of about 150,000 clones listed, about 90% were seen once; the top ten hold 1.7%. The receptor's source is a man aged 18-30 years in good health. The rearrangement joins TRBV15 to TRBJ2-1; D gene uncertain. Sequenced material: blood. The CDR3 here is CATSRDMEFEQFF. CDR3 nucleotide sequence: TGTGCCACCAGCAGAGATATGGAGTTTGAGCAGTTCTTC.